The present T cell receptor (beta chain) was sequenced within a study of PD-1 blockade in mismatch repair-deficient tumors. Study outcomes and limitations: Rapid post-treatment expansion, then contraction, generally preceding radiologic response, marked tumor-resident clones.

The length of the CDR3 is 20 residues. V gave up 2 bases and J gave up 0 bases; unmatched junction bases: 17. Germline CDR1 is MNHNS and CDR2 is SASEGT. Three pembrolizumab responders had their TCRs sequenced. Points on this clone: Its specificity is not known.

The method was immunoSEQ multiplex PCR; TCRdb's version includes in-frame clones alone and lacks a portion of them. The sample shows 90,000 to 130,000 clones, 60% to 85% of them seen only once. This TCR came from an adult with mismatch repair-deficient cancer. The sequenced sample was peripheral blood, obtained 60 weeks after starting pembrolizumab. The chain joins TRBV6-1 to TRBJ2-7, with 9 bases matching TRBD2. The CDR3 is CASSEPSHFSGGPSSYEQYF. CDR3 DNA: TGTGCCAGCAGTGAACCGAGCCACTTTAGCGGGGGACCCAGCTCCTACGAGCAGTACTTC.